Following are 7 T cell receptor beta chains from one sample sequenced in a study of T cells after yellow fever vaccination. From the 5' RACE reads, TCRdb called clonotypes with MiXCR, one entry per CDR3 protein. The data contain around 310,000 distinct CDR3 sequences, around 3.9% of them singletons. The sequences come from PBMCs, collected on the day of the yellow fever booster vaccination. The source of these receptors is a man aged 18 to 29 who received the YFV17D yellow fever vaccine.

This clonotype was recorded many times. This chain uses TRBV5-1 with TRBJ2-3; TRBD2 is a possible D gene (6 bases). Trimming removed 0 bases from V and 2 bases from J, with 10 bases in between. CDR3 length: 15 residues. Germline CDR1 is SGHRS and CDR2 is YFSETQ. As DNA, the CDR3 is TGCGCCAGCAGCTTGGAGACGGGGGTCACAGATACGCAGTATTTT. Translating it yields CASSLETGVTDTQYF.

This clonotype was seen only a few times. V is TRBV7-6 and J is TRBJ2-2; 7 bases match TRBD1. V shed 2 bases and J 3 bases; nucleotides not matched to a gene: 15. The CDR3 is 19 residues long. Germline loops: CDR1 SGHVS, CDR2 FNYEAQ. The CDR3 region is CASSLYPREGAGDTGELFF. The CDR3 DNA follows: TGTGCCAGCAGCTTATATCCGCGAGAGGGGGCAGGGGACACCGGGGAGCTGTTTTTT. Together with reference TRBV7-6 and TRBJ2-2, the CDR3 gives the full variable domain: GAGVSQSPRYKVTKRGQDVALRCDPISGHVSLYWYRQALGQGPEFLTYFNYEAQQDKSGLPNDRFSAERPEGSISTLTIQRTEQRDSAMYRCASSLYPREGAGDTGELFFGEGSRLTVL.

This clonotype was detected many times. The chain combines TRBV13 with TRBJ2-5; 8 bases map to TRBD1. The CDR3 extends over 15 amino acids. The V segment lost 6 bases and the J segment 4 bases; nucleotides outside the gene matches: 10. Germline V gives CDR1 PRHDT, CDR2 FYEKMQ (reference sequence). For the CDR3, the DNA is TGTGCCAGCAGTCTCACGGACAGGGTGGGAGAGACCCAGTACTTC. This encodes CASSLTDRVGETQYF.

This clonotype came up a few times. CDR3 residues: CASSLVGGEAFF. The CDR3 DNA follows: TGTGCCAGCAGCTTAGTCGGAGGGGAAGCTTTCTTT. The genes are TRBV7-2 and TRBJ1-1, with D uncertain. The length of the CDR3 is 12 residues. V was trimmed by 1 base and J by 8 bases, leaving 8 bases between them. CDR1 is SGHTA, CDR2 FQGNSA, per germline.

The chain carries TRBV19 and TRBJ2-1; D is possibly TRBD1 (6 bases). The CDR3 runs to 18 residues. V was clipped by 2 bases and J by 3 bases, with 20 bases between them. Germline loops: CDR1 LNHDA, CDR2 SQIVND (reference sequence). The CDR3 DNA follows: TGTGCCAGTAGTATATACAGGGTGTTGGATTTGGTCTACAATGAGCAGTTCTTC. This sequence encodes CASSIYRVLDLVYNEQFF.

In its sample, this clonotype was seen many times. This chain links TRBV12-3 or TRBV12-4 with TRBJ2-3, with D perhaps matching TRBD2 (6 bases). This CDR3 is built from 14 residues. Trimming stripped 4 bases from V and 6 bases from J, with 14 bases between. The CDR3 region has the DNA TGTGCCAGCAGTTCGGAGACTAGTTACGATACGCAGTATTTT. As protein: CASSSETSYDTQYF.

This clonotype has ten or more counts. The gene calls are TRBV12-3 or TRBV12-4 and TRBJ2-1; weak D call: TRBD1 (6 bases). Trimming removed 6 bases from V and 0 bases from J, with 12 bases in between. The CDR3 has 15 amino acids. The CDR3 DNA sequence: TGTGCCAGCAGGAGGACAGAGAGCTCCTACAATGAGCAGTTCTTC. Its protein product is CASRRTESSYNEQFF.